These T cell receptor beta chains were read from a single sample in a study of Ad26.COV2.S vaccination and SARS-CoV-2 variants. Sequencing used immunoSEQ multiplex PCR; TCRdb keeps in-frame clones, though not all of them. The table includes roughly 350,000 clones, around 89% detected once. The sample here was peripheral blood, taken in a trial of Ad26.COV2.S vaccine versus placebo. Source of these receptors: a person between 18 and 60 years old who received the Ad26.COV2.S COVID-19 vaccine or a placebo. The conserved cysteine and the conserved F or W are not part of the CDR3 here. Fields, in order: CDR3 protein, V gene, J gene.

CDR3 protein: ASSPSGGISYNEQF
V gene: TRBV18
J gene: TRBJ2-1

CDR3 protein: AIGLAGGAGETQY
V gene: TRBV10-3
J gene: TRBJ2-5

CDR3 protein: ASSGRGWANQPQH
V gene: TRBV6-2/TRBV6-3
J gene: TRBJ1-5

CDR3 protein: ASSLDGRVYEQY
V gene: TRBV5-1
J gene: TRBJ2-7

CDR3 protein: ASSPENEKLF
V gene: TRBV18
J gene: TRBJ1-4

CDR3 protein: ASSQEYGRGYT
V gene: TRBV3-1/TRBV3-2
J gene: TRBJ1-2

CDR3 protein: ASSGRGIGANVLT
V gene: TRBV28
J gene: TRBJ2-6

CDR3 protein: ASSPRFLGDPFEAF
V gene: TRBV28
J gene: TRBJ1-1

CDR3 protein: AIRRRRLESPLH
V gene: TRBV10-3
J gene: TRBJ1-6

CDR3 protein: ASSPGGITYEQY
V gene: TRBV4-2
J gene: TRBJ2-7

CDR3 protein: ATSRDLGQSETQY
V gene: TRBV15
J gene: TRBJ2-5

CDR3 protein: SASGARDSGGEQF
V gene: TRBV20-1
J gene: TRBJ2-1

CDR3 protein: ATSDASGMVPDTQY
V gene: TRBV24-1
J gene: TRBJ2-3

CDR3 protein: ASSSGTDRRIKAF
V gene: TRBV5-4
J gene: TRBJ1-1

CDR3 protein: ASSVQGGETQY
V gene: TRBV5-1
J gene: TRBJ2-5

CDR3 protein: ASSLDYRGRGYT
V gene: TRBV11-3
J gene: TRBJ1-2

CDR3 protein: ASPTTRDSPTGEQF
V gene: TRBV13
J gene: TRBJ2-1

CDR3 protein: ASSSVGGDRAGNRQPQH
V gene: TRBV18
J gene: TRBJ1-5

CDR3 protein: ASSPQGLAGGEQC
V gene: TRBV3-1/TRBV3-2
J gene: TRBJ2-7

CDR3 protein: ASSSSSGTGGDGYT
V gene: TRBV5-1
J gene: TRBJ1-2

CDR3 protein: ASSLRSIAGVLNEQF
V gene: TRBV28
J gene: TRBJ2-1

CDR3 protein: ASSLGGTNYGYT
V gene: TRBV7-9
J gene: TRBJ1-2

CDR3 protein: ASSLDKRTARSSYNSPLH
V gene: TRBV6-2/TRBV6-3
J gene: TRBJ1-6

CDR3 protein: SVDGGNSYEQY
V gene: TRBV29-1
J gene: TRBJ2-7

CDR3 protein: ASSEASGTSVQETQY
V gene: TRBV9
J gene: TRBJ2-5

CDR3 protein: AWRRVFATEAF
V gene: TRBV30
J gene: TRBJ1-1

CDR3 protein: ASSLGLAMETQY
V gene: TRBV5-4
J gene: TRBJ2-5

CDR3 protein: ATSSTWRGGDGYT
V gene: TRBV15
J gene: TRBJ1-2

CDR3 protein: ASIQVDSGNTIY
V gene: TRBV7-9
J gene: TRBJ1-3

CDR3 protein: ATSRDRGELF
V gene: TRBV15
J gene: TRBJ2-2

CDR3 protein: ASSAGLGNQPQH
V gene: TRBV2
J gene: TRBJ1-5

CDR3 protein: ASSPYDRVGGKLF
V gene: TRBV7-9
J gene: TRBJ1-4